Listed below are T cell receptor beta chains from one sample, sequenced in a study of OX40 agonist ivuxolimab in advanced cancers. Only in-frame clones appear in the TCRdb table, and some are missing; sequencing was by immunoSEQ multiplex PCR. The sample consists of around 38,000 clones, 80% to 95% of them appearing once. Here the sequenced sample was CD4+ or CD8+ T cells sorted from blood, taken in a trial of the OX40 agonist ivuxolimab. These receptors were obtained from an adult with an advanced solid tumor such as melanoma, head and neck, liver or kidney cancer. The CDR3 runs from the conserved cysteine through the conserved F or W. D genes are given only for firm matches. The listing skips clone size in some rows; elsewhere it reads once, few, many or a size class.

V gene	J gene	clone size	D gene	CDR3 DNA	CDR3 protein
TRBV5-8	TRBJ1-2	.	TRBD1	TGTGCCAGCAGCTTGGGGGACAGCCCTTATGGCTACACCTTC	CASSLGDSPYGYTF
TRBV7-9	TRBJ2-1	.	.	TGTGCCAGCAGCTTAGTTAGGGGTATTAATGAGCAGTTCTTC	CASSLVRGINEQFF
TRBV6-1	TRBJ1-2	.	.	TGTGCCAGCAGTGAATTGGCTAGGCCCGGCTACACCTTC	CASSELARPGYTF
TRBV25-1	TRBJ1-1	once	.	TGTGCCAGCAGTGTCGCGAACACTGAAGCTTTCTTT	CASSVANTEAFF
TRBV5-1	TRBJ2-6	.	.	TGCGCCAGCAGCTCCCGACAGGTTTTATCCTCTGGGGCCAACGTCCTGACTTTC	CASSSRQVLSSGANVLTF
TRBV7-9	TRBJ2-4	.	.	TGTGCCAGCAGCCCACAACGGGGACTAGCCAAAAACATTCAGTACTTC	CASSPQRGLAKNIQYF
TRBV11-2	TRBJ2-1	.	.	TGTGCCAGCAGCCCCCAGCGTTCCTACAATGAGCAGTTCTTC	CASSPQRSYNEQFF
TRBV5-6	TRBJ1-3	.	TRBD1	TGTGCCAGCAGCATCGGGACAGCTGGAAACACCATATATTTT	CASSIGTAGNTIYF
TRBV6-6	TRBJ1-1	.	.	TGTGCCAGCAGTTACTCCTATAGTTACACTGAAGCTTTCTTT	CASSYSYSYTEAFF
TRBV10-3	TRBJ1-2	.	TRBD1	TGTGCCATCAGCTCCCCGGGACAGACCATCTATGGCTACACCTTC	CAISSPGQTIYGYTF
TRBV7-9	TRBJ2-7	.	.	TGTGCCAGCAGCCCGCCGGGCCCGGGGGAGCAGTACTTC	CASSPPGPGEQYF
TRBV5-5	TRBJ2-7	.	TRBD2	TGTGCCAGCAGCTTTCGACTAGCGGGAGGTCTATACGAGCAGTACTTC	CASSFRLAGGLYEQYF
TRBV6-5	TRBJ2-5	once	.	TGTGCCAGCAGCCTCAGGCGGGACGGGTTAGAGACCCAGTACTTC	CASSLRRDGLETQYF
TRBV11-2	TRBJ2-5	.	.	TGTGCCAGCAGCTTAGGATCGAGTAGCGGAGAGACCCAGTACTTC	CASSLGSSSGETQYF
TRBV2	TRBJ1-1	.	.	TGTGCCAGCACCCCGTCTCAGCAGCGGCAGAACACTGAAGCTTTCTTT	CASTPSQQRQNTEAFF
TRBV19	TRBJ2-7	few	.	TGTGCCAGTAGTGGGGGCCACGAGCAGTACTTC	CASSGGHEQYF
TRBV19	TRBJ1-4	.	.	TGTGCCAGTAGCCCACGGGATTCAGCTAATGAAAAACTGTTTTTT	CASSPRDSANEKLFF
TRBV5-1	TRBJ2-2	once	TRBD2	TGCGCCAGCAGCTGGACGGGAGGTGGAACCGGGGAGCTGTTTTTT	CASSWTGGGTGELFF
TRBV6-1	TRBJ2-7	.	TRBD1	TGTGCCAGCAGTGGCGCCGGCCCGAGGGGGCACGAGCAGTACTTC	CASSGAGPRGHEQYF
TRBV28	TRBJ1-3	once	.	TGTGCCAGCGAGGGATGGGGAAACACCATATATTTT	CASEGWGNTIYF
TRBV18	TRBJ2-1	.	.	TGTGCCAGCTCGGAGTACAATGAGCAGTTCTTC	CASSEYNEQFF
TRBV9	TRBJ2-5	.	.	TGTGCCAGCAGCGTAGCGGGCCAGGGTTATGCGGCGACCCAGTACTTC	CASSVAGQGYAATQYF
TRBV7-2	TRBJ2-3	.	.	TGTGCCAGCAGCTTGCACAGAACAGATACGCAGTATTTT	CASSLHRTDTQYF
TRBV6-4	TRBJ2-3	.	.	TGTGCCAGCAGTGACGGGGCAGGGACAGATACGCAGTATTTT	CASSDGAGTDTQYF
TRBV7-9	TRBJ2-1	.	.	TGTGCCAGCAGCTCCCCAATTAATGAGCAGTTCTTC	CASSSPINEQFF
TRBV25-1	TRBJ1-4	.	.	TGTGCCAGCAGTAAGGGAGGGGGGAGCGAAAAACTGTTTTTT	CASSKGGGSEKLFF
TRBV10-2	TRBJ1-2	.	.	TGCGCCAGCAGTGAGAGTTTTTCGGGAGGAGTCTATGGCTACACCTTC	CASSESFSGGVYGYTF
TRBV25-1	TRBJ2-3	.	.	TGTGCCAGCAGTGAATCTTGGGGGTTAACCCGCACAGATACGCAGTATTTT	CASSESWGLTRTDTQYF
TRBV28	TRBJ1-1	.	TRBD1	TGTGCCAGCAGTCCCACCGGACAGGCGAACACTGAAGCTTTCTTT	CASSPTGQANTEAFF